Listed below are T cell receptor beta chains from one sample, sequenced in a study of monozygotic twins with inflammatory bowel disease. TCRdb reanalyzed the 5' RACE reads, giving one entry per CDR3 protein sequence and no DNA. This sample's table has approximately 380,000 distinct CDR3 sequences. The specimen sequenced was blood. The receptors stem from a human donor with ulcerative colitis or Crohn's disease, or a healthy co-twin of an affected twin (not recorded which). Each CDR3 is given with its conserved first and last residue.

V: TRBV20-1; J: TRBJ2-5; CDR3: CSAREFGRETQYF
V: TRBV5-4; J: TRBJ2-7; CDR3: CASSSPHRTYEQYF
V: TRBV30; J: TRBJ2-5; CDR3: CAWELIETQYF
V: TRBV6-2/TRBV6-3; J: TRBJ1-5; CDR3: CASIRGGGSNQPQHF
V: TRBV3-1; J: TRBJ1-3; CDR3: CASSQALGRNTIYF
V: TRBV7-9; J: TRBJ2-7; CDR3: CASSPTTGGVSGYEQYF
V: TRBV5-1; J: TRBJ1-2; CDR3: CASSLGTATNYGYTF
V: TRBV7-2; J: TRBJ1-6; CDR3: CASSTRQGLYNSPLHF
V: TRBV20-1; J: TRBJ1-5; CDR3: CSARASGMGNQPQHF
V: TRBV28; J: TRBJ1-2; CDR3: CASTDGPYGYTF
V: TRBV20-1; J: TRBJ2-3; CDR3: CSARDREWREGRADTQYF
V: TRBV5-1; J: TRBJ2-7; CDR3: CASSLDGQLEVEGGYEQYF
V: TRBV3-1; J: TRBJ1-5; CDR3: CASSQDGYSNQPQHF
V: TRBV5-5; J: TRBJ2-1; CDR3: CASSLPWADEQFF
V: TRBV4-3; J: TRBJ1-4; CDR3: CASSRPKGQGRRATNEKLFF
V: TRBV4-2; J: TRBJ2-7; CDR3: CASSHLTGEGYEQYF
V: TRBV20-1; J: TRBJ1-1; CDR3: CSARPFSDSGRNTEAFF
V: TRBV12-3/TRBV12-4; J: TRBJ1-2; CDR3: CASSRGRGQDYGYTF
V: TRBV12-3/TRBV12-4; J: TRBJ1-6; CDR3: CASSLEASNSPLHF
V: TRBV7-2; J: TRBJ2-5; CDR3: CASSLTGLLGQETQYF
V: TRBV18; J: TRBJ2-1; CDR3: CASSLKQATNEQFF
V: TRBV6-2/TRBV6-3; J: TRBJ2-7; CDR3: CASSPHRTVTYEQYF
V: TRBV12-3/TRBV12-4; J: TRBJ2-2; CDR3: CASSSLGLAGGNTGELFF
V: TRBV12-3/TRBV12-4; J: TRBJ2-1; CDR3: CASSFSGGSLSEQFF
V: TRBV5-1; J: TRBJ2-5; CDR3: CASSLRGQPWEETQYF
V: TRBV30; J: TRBJ1-1; CDR3: CASERGYTEAFF
V: TRBV10-3; J: TRBJ2-5; CDR3: CAISRRGRQETQYF
V: TRBV27; J: TRBJ2-1; CDR3: CASIPDRSSYNEQFF
V: TRBV27; J: TRBJ1-3; CDR3: CASSLDRGPGNTIYF
V: TRBV6-6; J: TRBJ1-1; CDR3: CASSYRGGDTEAFF
V: TRBV28; J: TRBJ2-7; CDR3: CASSLPNYEQYF